The rows below give T cell receptor beta chains drawn from one sample of a study of blood T cell repertoires in COVID-19. Sequencing was performed with immunoSEQ multiplex PCR; in TCRdb, only in-frame clones are kept and a portion is missing. The table has some 260,000 clones, approximately 88% seen once. The sequencing input was peripheral blood. The receptors originated from a woman between 25 and 40 years old with COVID-19, enrolled during active disease. Both conserved end residues are part of each CDR3. A D gene is named only where the DNA matches it firmly. Expanded clones get a size class; other rows say once, few or many, or leave the size out.

>NA|TRBJ2-5|TRBD2|TRBV19
CASSWTSGGQETQYF
TGTGCCAGTAGCTGGACTAGCGGGGGACAAGAGACCCAGTACTTC
>NA|TRBJ2-1|NA|TRBV7-9
CASSLPLFGSSYNEQFF
TGTGCCAGCAGCTTACCCCTTTTCGGGAGTTCCTACAATGAGCAGTTCTTC
>NA|TRBJ2-7|NA|TRBV7-9
CASEAGATYEQYF
TGTGCCAGCGAGGCAGGGGCGACATACGAGCAGTACTTC
>NA|TRBJ1-2|TRBD1|TRBV4-1
CASSLTGGLGGYTF
TGCGCCAGCAGCCTTACAGGGGGCTTGGGAGGCTACACCTTC
>NA|TRBJ1-2|NA|TRBV10-3
CAISESFVRRVQDGYTF
TGTGCCATCAGTGAGTCTTTTGTCAGGAGGGTTCAAGATGGCTACACCTTC
>NA|TRBJ2-1|TRBD2|TRBV7-6
CASSALAGGYNEQFF
TGTGCCAGCAGCGCCCTAGCGGGGGGCTACAATGAGCAGTTCTTC
>NA|TRBJ2-3|TRBD2|TRBV7-2
CASSLAGGAPSTDTQYF
TGTGCCAGCAGCTTAGCGGGAGGGGCACCTAGCACAGATACGCAGTATTTT
>few|TRBJ1-1|NA|TRBV29-1
CSVKGVVMNTEAFF
TGCAGCGTAAAGGGGGTAGTCATGAACACTGAAGCTTTCTTT
>NA|TRBJ2-5|NA|TRBV11-2
CASSLGYASRTGETQYF
TGTGCCAGCAGCTTAGGGTACGCATCCCGAACGGGAGAGACCCAGTACTTC
>NA|TRBJ2-7|NA|TRBV5-4
CASSLAEARGEQYF
TGTGCCAGCAGCTTGGCCGAGGCCCGGGGCGAGCAGTACTTC
>NA|TRBJ2-2|TRBD2|TRBV6-2/TRBV6-3
CASSPGTITGELFF
TGTGCCAGCAGCCCCGGGACTATCACCGGGGAGCTGTTTTTT
>NA|TRBJ1-5|NA|TRBV19
CASSIGGGGGNQPQHF
TGTGCCAGTAGTATAGGAGGGGGGGGCGGCAATCAGCCCCAGCATTTT
>once|TRBJ1-2|TRBD1|TRBV4-1
CASSQPTGGYYGYTF
TGCGCCAGCAGCCAACCCACAGGGGGCTACTATGGCTACACCTTC
>NA|TRBJ1-2|NA|TRBV27
CASSSPRGTNYGYTF
TGTGCCAGCAGTTCCCCCCGCGGGACCAACTATGGCTACACCTTC
>NA|TRBJ1-4|TRBD1|TRBV11-2
CASSLGGQGGEKLFF
TGTGCCAGCAGCTTAGGAGGACAGGGAGGTGAAAAACTGTTTTTT
>NA|TRBJ1-2|TRBD1|TRBV2
CASRPGQGAGYGYTF
TGTGCCAGCAGACCGGGACAGGGGGCTGGATATGGCTACACCTTC
>once|TRBJ2-7|NA|TRBV13
CASSLSLPRGHLTYEQYF
TGTGCCAGCAGCTTATCTCTCCCCAGGGGCCACTTAACATACGAGCAGTACTTC
>NA|TRBJ1-2|TRBD1|TRBV7-2
CASSLGDRPNYGYTF
TGTGCCAGCAGCTTAGGGGACAGGCCTAACTATGGCTACACCTTC
>NA|TRBJ2-1|TRBD1|TRBV4-3
CASSQIPGQGFSNEQFF
TGCGCCAGCAGCCAAATACCGGGACAGGGCTTCTCGAATGAGCAGTTCTTC
>once|TRBJ2-2|NA|TRBV11-2
CASSYSRAGELFF
TGTGCCAGCAGCTACAGCAGGGCCGGGGAGCTGTTTTTT
>NA|TRBJ1-1|TRBD1|TRBV18
CASSPRQGNTEAFF
TGTGCCAGCTCACCGCGACAGGGAAACACTGAAGCTTTCTTT
>NA|TRBJ2-1|NA|TRBV6-5
CASSTTSYNEQFF
TGTGCCAGCAGTACGACAAGCTACAATGAGCAGTTCTTC
>NA|TRBJ2-7|TRBD1|TRBV24-1
CATSSGPGQGSYEQYF
TGTGCCACCAGCTCCGGTCCAGGACAGGGGTCCTACGAGCAGTACTTC
>NA|TRBJ2-3|TRBD2|TRBV7-2
CASSLASGGAPDTQYF
TGTGCCAGCAGCTTAGCTAGCGGGGGGGCCCCAGATACGCAGTATTTT
>NA|TRBJ1-2|NA|TRBV6-1
CASSAMLSTTNYGYTF
TGTGCCAGCAGTGCTATGCTCTCAACGACTAACTATGGCTACACCTTC
>once|TRBJ2-5|NA|TRBV4-1
CASSQLFQETQYF
TGCGCCAGCAGCCAACTATTCCAAGAGACCCAGTACTTC
>NA|TRBJ2-1|TRBD2|TRBV2
CASRDTVGLAGGGNEQFF
TGTGCCAGCAGGGACACGGTGGGACTAGCGGGAGGTGGTAATGAGCAGTTCTTC
>NA|TRBJ1-5|TRBD1|TRBV9
CASSASGTGVQPQHF
TGTGCCAGCAGCGCCTCCGGGACAGGGGTGCAGCCCCAGCATTTT
>few|TRBJ2-5|NA|TRBV7-2
CASSSPPRGETQYF
TGTGCCAGCAGCTCGCCCCCCAGGGGAGAGACCCAGTACTTC
>NA|TRBJ2-3|NA|TRBV19
CASSTGGDTQYF
TGTGCCAGTTCCACCGGGGGAGATACGCAGTATTTT
>once|TRBJ2-5|TRBD1|TRBV4-1
CASSQSGTAQETQYF
TGCGCCAGCAGCCAGTCCGGGACAGCCCAAGAGACCCAGTACTTC
>NA|TRBJ2-3|NA|TRBV15
CATSRVGDTQYF
TGTGCCACCAGCAGAGTCGGGGATACGCAGTATTTT
>NA|TRBJ2-3|TRBD1|TRBV7-2
CASSLVGQGANTQYF
TGTGCCAGCAGCTTGGTGGGACAGGGGGCGAATACGCAGTATTTT
>NA|TRBJ2-2|TRBD2|TRBV28
CASRFSGGTGELFF
TGTGCCAGCAGGTTCTCGGGAGGTACCGGGGAGCTGTTTTTT
>NA|TRBJ2-7|NA|TRBV7-2
CASRREPRGYEQYF
TGTGCCAGCAGGCGAGAACCGCGGGGCTACGAGCAGTACTTC
>NA|TRBJ1-2|NA|TRBV6-2/TRBV6-3
CASSYGATNYGYTF
TGTGCCAGCAGTTACGGGGCAACTAACTATGGCTACACCTTC
>NA|TRBJ1-2|NA|TRBV30
CAWSLLGGNYGYTF
TGTGCCTGGAGTCTGTTGGGGGGGAACTATGGCTACACCTTC
>NA|TRBJ2-1|TRBD2|TRBV24-1
CATSDPLAGPYNEQFF
TGTGCCACCAGTGACCCTTTAGCGGGTCCCTACAATGAGCAGTTCTTC
>NA|TRBJ2-1|NA|TRBV4-1
CASSQGQAPNEQFF
TGCGCCAGCAGCCAAGGACAGGCCCCCAATGAGCAGTTCTTC
>once|TRBJ1-1|TRBD1|TRBV19
CASSSTGGTEAFF
TGTGCCAGTAGTTCTACAGGGGGCACTGAAGCTTTCTTT
>NA|TRBJ1-2|NA|TRBV6-1
CASSEVVPYSDGYTF
TGTGCCAGCAGTGAAGTAGTCCCCTATTCCGATGGCTACACCTTC
>NA|TRBJ2-5|NA|TRBV18
CASSRTEYQETQYF
TGTGCCAGCTCACGTACAGAGTACCAAGAGACCCAGTACTTC
>few|TRBJ1-1|TRBD1|TRBV4-3
CASSMDREKAFF
TGCGCCAGCAGCATGGACAGGGAAAAAGCTTTCTTT
>once|TRBJ2-1|NA|TRBV11-3
CASSPWGGNNEQFF
TGTGCCAGCAGCCCGTGGGGCGGGAACAATGAGCAGTTCTTC
>NA|TRBJ2-3|TRBD2|TRBV3-1/TRBV3-2
CASSQAGPSGGATDTQYF
TGTGCCAGCAGCCAAGCCGGGCCTAGCGGGGGGGCCACAGATACGCAGTATTTT
>NA|TRBJ1-1|NA|TRBV6-5
CASRPGGVNTEAFF
TGTGCCAGCAGGCCGGGGGGGGTGAACACTGAAGCTTTCTTT
>NA|TRBJ2-2|TRBD1|TRBV18
CASSPLYGTGSNTGELFF
TGTGCCAGCTCACCATTATATGGGACAGGGTCGAACACCGGGGAGCTGTTTTTT
>NA|TRBJ2-1|TRBD2|TRBV4-3
CASSHGLAYNEQFF
TGCGCCAGCAGCCACGGACTAGCGTACAATGAGCAGTTCTTC